A single sample is the source of the 10 T cell receptor beta chains below, sequenced in a study of beta chain features in type 1 diabetes (dated by TCRdb to 2016 to 2018). The protocol used for the library was the immunoSEQ multiplex PCR assay. The entire isolated RNA was reverse transcribed using the High Capacity cDNA Reverse Transcription Kit, and thus expressed TCRB transcripts were sequenced. TCRdb provides this immuneACCESS table in a form limited to in-frame rearrangements. Some clones are lacking; in checked studies, under half of them reflect an unresolved V gene, and why the rest are absent is not known. This sample holds about 370,000 clones; over 12% were observed only once. The top ten clones comprise about 0.019% of the sample. Material: naive CD4+ T cells from blood. The cell subset or site label on this specimen signifies: true naive CD4+ T cells. The receptors were gathered from a woman aged 18-29 years in good health.

This clone occurred a few times. The DNA of the CDR3 is TGTGCCAGCAGCCAAGTAGGGGCACGGGAGGGGCACGAGCAGTACTTC. Translation gives CASSQVGAREGHEQYF. The chain uses TRBV4-2 and TRBJ2-7, with 8 bases identical to TRBD2. This CDR3 region has 16 residues. V trimming: 1 base; J trimming: 5 bases; junction bases outside the gene matches: 10. Germline V gives CDR1 LGHNA, CDR2 YNFKEQ.

V and J are TRBV30 and TRBJ1-3, with D perhaps TRBD1 (5 bases). This CDR3 is 15 amino acids long. Germline loops: CDR1 GTSNPN, CDR2 SVGIG (reference sequence). V lost 4 bases to trimming and J lost 2 bases, with 15 bases between them. The CDR3 here is CAWKKTGQAGNTIYF. In nucleotides, the CDR3 is TGTGCCTGGAAGAAAACAGGTCAGGCTGGAAACACCATATATTTT. The full variable domain, in which reference TRBV30 and TRBJ1-3 provide the parts outside the CDR3, is SQTIHQWPATLVQPVGSPLSLECTVEGTSNPNLYWYRQAAGRGLQLLFYSVGIGQISSEVPQNLSASRPQDRQFILSSKKLLLSDSGFYLCAWKKTGQAGNTIYFGEGSWLTVV.

Here the CDR3 reads CASSDLGRGGGLQYF. CDR3 bases: TGTGCCAGCAGTGATCTCGGGCGTGGGGGGGGTCTTCAGTACTTC. The chain is built from TRBV25-1 and TRBJ2-4; 7 nucleotides align to TRBD2. V dropped 3 bases and J dropped 11; count of bases not matched to a gene: 13. This CDR3 has 15 residues. Germline loops: CDR1 MGHDK, CDR2 SYGVNS.

This clone was found a few times. The chain has TRBV29-1 and TRBJ2-7, with TRBD1 matching over 9 bases. The CDR3 is 13 residues long. Germline assignment: CDR1 SQVTM and CDR2 ANQGSEA. Trimming removed 3 bases from V and 6 bases from J; junction bases left unmatched: 6. DNA of the CDR3: TGCAGCGTTGACAGAGGGACAGGGTCCGAGCAGTACTTC. Its translation is CSVDRGTGSEQYF.

The rearrangement joins TRBV5-1 to TRBJ2-1; no reliable D call. The V end lost 0 bases, the J end lost 5 bases, and 6 bases lay between the germline ends. The CDR3 is 13 amino acids. Germline V gene data show CDR1 as SGHRS and CDR2 as YFSETQ. The CDR3 DNA sequence: TGCGCCAGCAGCTTGGGCGTGGACAATGAGCAGTTCTTC. Residues: CASSLGVDNEQFF.

To note about this clone: Sequence at one end of the junction differs from germline and may be a read error. The chain combines TRBV7-9 with TRBJ2-7; D unresolved. The CDR3 sequence is 13 residues long. Germline CDR1 reads SEHNR; CDR2 reads FQNEAQ (reference sequence). Written as DNA, the CDR3 is TGTGCCAGCAGCTTAGCAATGTCCTCCGAGCAGTACTTC. This codes for CASSLAMSSEQYF.

This chain joins TRBV30 and TRBJ1-6, with D hard to call. CDR1 and CDR2 (germline): GTSNPN, SVGIG (reference sequence). The CDR3 contains 13 residues. The ends were cut back, 4 bases at V and 6 bases at J, with 10 bases in the middle. This CDR3 is CAWKVQPNSPLHF. The CDR3, as DNA: TGTGCCTGGAAGGTACAGCCTAATTCACCCCTCCACTTT.

This clone was detected a few times. CDR3 region: CASSLGSEYNEQFF. The CDR3 bases are TGCGCCAGCAGCTTGGGGAGCGAATACAATGAGCAGTTCTTC. This chain connects TRBV5-1 to TRBJ2-1; no reliable D call. The CDR3 extends over 14 amino acids. CDR1 is SGHRS, CDR2 YFSETQ, per germline. Trimming removed 0 bases from V and 4 bases from J, with 8 bases in between.

This chain links TRBV6-5 with TRBJ2-4; D is possibly TRBD1 (5 bases). Trimming took 9 bases from V and 0 from J, leaving 6 bases between them. In germline, CDR1 is MNHEY, CDR2 SVGAGI. The CDR3 spans 12 residues. As DNA, the CDR3 is TGTGCCAGTCAGGGAGCCAAAAACATTCAGTACTTC. It encodes CASQGAKNIQYF.

This clone was seen more than once but under ten times. Other DNA sequences within the sample encode an identical CDR3. The rearrangement uses TRBV18 and TRBJ2-1; possible D gene TRBD2, 5 bases. The CDR3 runs to 13 residues. Germline CDR1 reads KGHSH; CDR2 reads LQKENI. The germline V and J ends were trimmed by 3 bases and 6 bases, with 9 bases remaining between them. The CDR3: CASSPGLVNEQFF. The CDR3 DNA follows: TGTGCCAGCTCACCCGGACTGGTCAATGAGCAGTTCTTC.